This record looks at one T cell receptor (beta chain) sequence and its context. These data originate in a study of blood T cells in healthy people across ages. A J-beta primer mix and a sample-barcoded 5' primer were used in a second PCR of about 6 to 12 cycles. TCRdb re-called the 5' RACE reads through MiXCR, storing one row per CDR3 protein. This sample has roughly 1.5 million distinct CDR3 sequences, with less than 45% found just once. V was shortened by 4 bases and J by 6 bases, with 12 bases between the two germline ends. Germline CDR1 and CDR2: SGHDN and FVKESK. The CDR3 is made up of 13 amino acids.

The TCR originated in a woman aged 18-29 years in good health. The specimen sequenced was blood. The chain couples TRBV14 to TRBJ1-1; D not resolved. CDR3 DNA sequence: TGTGCCAGCAGCCCCGGCTTAAGGGCTGAAGCTTTCTTT. This sequence encodes CASSPGLRAEAFF.